Shown below are 22 T cell receptor beta chains from a single sample sequenced in a study of blood T cell repertoires in COVID-19. Sequenced by immunoSEQ multiplex PCR; TCRdb stores in-frame clones only, minus some. The repertoire holds hundreds of thousands of clones, with approximately 78% as singletons. Sequenced: PBMCs or T cells enriched from blood (not recorded which). The origin of the receptors is a man in his forties who had been exposed to COVID-19.

The chain is built from TRBV19 and TRBJ1-5, with a possible D match to TRBD1 (5 bases). Germline loops: CDR1 LNHDA, CDR2 SQIVND (reference sequence). Deletions cut 1 base from V and 7 bases from J, with 20 bases between. The CDR3 length is 17 residues. The CDR3 loop is CASSIGEGRRVGQPQHF. The CDR3 coding sequence is TGTGCCAGTAGTATAGGGGAGGGACGGAGAGTAGGACAGCCCCAGCATTTT.

The chain employs TRBV18 and TRBJ2-1; the D gene is possibly TRBD1 (5 bases). The CDR3 runs to 15 residues. The germline CDR1 and CDR2 sequences are KGHSH and LQKENI. V was cut by 1 base and J by 5 bases, with 12 bases left in between. The DNA of the CDR3 is TGTGCCAGCTCACCACGGGGCAGTAACAACAATGAGCAGTTCTTC. Its translation: CASSPRGSNNNEQFF. The whole variable domain, filled in from reference TRBV18 and TRBJ2-1, reads NAGVMQNPRHLVRRRGQEARLRCSPMKGHSHVYWYRQLPEEGLKFMVYLQKENIIDESGMPKERFSAEFPKEGPSILRIQQVVRGDSAAYFCASSPRGSNNNEQFFGPGTRLTVL.

The gene calls are TRBV18 and TRBJ2-1; tentatively, D is TRBD2 (5 bases). V was pared by 0 bases and J by 6 bases, with 12 bases between. The CDR3 extends over 15 amino acids. Germline V lookup: CDR1 KGHSH, CDR2 LQKENI. The CDR3 loop reads CASSPPTARGNEQFF. The CDR3 DNA follows: TGTGCCAGCTCACCACCGACCGCCCGGGGCAATGAGCAGTTCTTC.

The chain links TRBV10-3 to TRBJ1-2, with a possible D match to TRBD1 (6 bases). V lost 6 bases and J lost 8, with 16 bases in between. This CDR3 is built from 13 residues. Germline CDR1 and CDR2: ENHRY and SYGVKD. CDR3 sequence (DNA): TGTGCCATCAGGCCCGGACAGTCGGAAGGCTACACCTTC. This encodes CAIRPGQSEGYTF.

J is TRBJ1-1 and V is TRBV18; 7 nucleotides align to TRBD1. This CDR3 has 13 residues. Trimming removed 3 bases from V and 8 bases from J; junction bases left unmatched: 6. CDR1 is KGHSH and CDR2 is LQKENI in the germline V gene. In DNA form, the CDR3 reads TGTGCCAGCTCACCCACGGGACAGCGCGAAGCTTTCTTT. Translation gives CASSPTGQREAFF.

This sequence joins TRBV6-5 and TRBJ1-2; D is undetermined. Trimming took off 6 bases at V and 8 bases at J, with 19 bases between the two ends. Germline CDR1 reads MNHEY; CDR2 reads SVGAGI. The CDR3 has 14 residues. CDR3 sequence (DNA): TGTGCCAGCAGCCAAACGTCCAGCGTTCGAGGCTACACCTTC. It translates to CASSQTSSVRGYTF.

The rearrangement uses TRBV21-1 and TRBJ1-1; the listed D gene, TRBD1, was not tested against the DNA. TRBV21-1 is a known pseudogene. The CDR3 is made up of 14 amino acids. The CDR3 nucleotides read TGTGCCAGCCGGAGACAGGGAGTAAGGGCTGAAGCTTTCTTT. It codes for CASRRQGVRAEAFF.

The CDR3 spells CASSQKRHQETQYF. CDR3 DNA: TGTGCCAGCAGCCAAAAGCGGCACCAAGAGACCCAGTACTTC. The chain employs TRBV14 and TRBJ2-5; a weak D match, TRBD2 (5 bases). This CDR3 has 14 amino acids. Deletions cut 2 bases from V and 0 bases from J, with 7 bases between. CDR1 SGHDN and CDR2 FVKESK come from the germline V gene.

This clone was detected only once. The V and J genes are TRBV5-8 and TRBJ1-4; possible D gene TRBD1, 6 bases. CDR1 is SGHTS, CDR2 YDEGEE, per germline. CDR3 size: 14 residues. V gave up 6 bases and J gave up 6 bases, with 15 bases separating them. The CDR3 sequence is CASNRQGRYEKLFF. CDR3 nucleotides: TGTGCCAGCAATCGGCAGGGGCGATATGAAAAACTGTTTTTT.

The V call is TRBV24-1, the J call TRBJ2-6, with D maybe TRBD1 (5 bases). Trimming took off 8 bases at V and 1 base at J, with 8 bases between the two ends. Germline V lookup: CDR1 KGHDR, CDR2 SFDVKD. This CDR3 is 14 amino acids long. The CDR3 loop is CATTDSSGANVLTF. CDR3 nucleotides: TGTGCCACCACTGACAGTTCTGGGGCCAACGTCCTGACTTTC.

This chain connects TRBV5-1 to TRBJ1-5, with D perhaps matching TRBD1 (6 bases). The CDR3 consists of 15 residues. Germline V gene data show CDR1 as SGHRS and CDR2 as YFSETQ. V was trimmed by 0 bases and J by 2 bases, leaving 9 bases between them. The CDR3 DNA sequence: TGCGCCAGCAGCTTGGGGGGGCTACGCAATCAGCCCCAGCATTTT. This gives the protein CASSLGGLRNQPQHF.

The gene calls are TRBV9 and TRBJ2-5, with D perhaps matching TRBD2 (6 bases). This CDR3 is built from 14 residues. Germline V gene sequence: CDR1 SGDLS, CDR2 YYNGEE. Trimming shortened V by 0 bases and J by 7 bases, and 13 bases separated the two germline ends. CDR3 DNA: TGTGCCAGCAGCGTAGACGGGGACTTAGGGACCCAGTACTTC. It codes for CASSVDGDLGTQYF.

This chain uses TRBV7-3 with TRBJ1-2, with 7 bases that match TRBD1. Germline lookup yields CDR1 SGHTA and CDR2 FQGTGA. CDR3 length: 16 residues. The J segment lost 2 bases and the V segment lost 2 bases, leaving 8 bases of the junction unmatched. CDR3 in amino acids: CASSLGPQDRNYGYTF. CDR3 nucleotide sequence: TGTGCCAGCAGCTTAGGCCCCCAGGACAGGAACTATGGCTACACCTTC.

This clone turned up a few times. This rearrangement joins TRBV14 to TRBJ2-2; the match to TRBD2 covers 7 bases. V lost 7 bases and J lost 0; bases outside the gene matches: 2. This CDR3 is built from 14 residues. Germline V gives CDR1 SGHDN, CDR2 FVKESK. CDR3 region: CASKSGTNTGELFF. As DNA, the CDR3 is TGTGCCAGCAAGAGCGGGACGAACACCGGGGAGCTGTTTTTT.

V is TRBV7-6 and J is TRBJ2-1, with a weak D call TRBD1 (5 bases). Looked up from germline, CDR1 is SGHVS and CDR2 is FNYEAQ. The CDR3 has 12 amino acids. V lost 6 bases, J lost 7 bases, and 10 bases lay in between. The CDR3 is CASRDNGNEQFF. CDR3 DNA sequence: TGTGCCAGCAGGGACAATGGAAATGAGCAGTTCTTC.

The CDR3 DNA reads TGTGCCAGCAGCCAAAACTTGGAGGGTAAACTGTTTTTT. It is translated as CASSQNLEGKLFF. V and J are TRBV3-1 (or the pseudogene TRBV3-2) and TRBJ1-4; D ambiguous. The germline V gene has CDR1 LGHDT and CDR2 YNNKEL (reference sequence). Trimming removed 2 bases at V and 11 bases at J, with 12 bases between. The CDR3 consists of 13 residues.

The genes are TRBV19 and TRBJ2-1; TRBD2 aligns across 10 bases. The germline gives CDR1 LNHDA, CDR2 SQIVND (reference sequence). CDR3 length equals 14 residues. With V trimmed by 6 bases and J by 10 bases, 9 bases remained unmatched. CDR3 in DNA: TGTGCCAGTAGCCTCACTAGCGGGATAGGCGAGCAGTTCTTC. Its protein product is CASSLTSGIGEQFF.

The chain links TRBV5-6 to TRBJ2-7; D is perhaps TRBD2 (7 bases). Per the germline V gene, CDR1 is SGHDT and CDR2 is YYEEEE. The V end lost 3 bases, the J end lost 6 bases, and 25 bases lay between the germline ends. The CDR3 loop spans 17 amino acids. The CDR3 DNA follows: TGTGCCAGCAGCTCCACCGGAGGGAGGACTAGGGGGATCGAGCAGTACTTC. It codes for CASSSTGGRTRGIEQYF.

The chain links TRBV27 to TRBJ2-1; TRBD2 is a possible D gene (6 bases). The ends were cut back, 1 base at V and 4 bases at J, with 8 bases in the middle. Germline V gene sequence: CDR1 MNHEY, CDR2 SMNVEV (reference sequence). CDR3 length: 14 amino acids. In DNA form, the CDR3 reads TGTGCCAGCAGTTTATTGGGGGGATACAATGAGCAGTTCTTC. It encodes CASSLLGGYNEQFF.

The chain links TRBV11-3 to TRBJ2-5, with TRBD1 identical over 7 bases. The CDR3 consists of 17 residues. CDR1 and CDR2 (germline): SGHNT, YENEEA. V lost 1 base to trimming and J lost 5 bases; unmatched junction nucleotides: 13. CDR3 in DNA: TGTGCCAGCAGCTTAGGAAATCGACAGGGTGGGTTGGAGACCCAGTACTTC. As protein: CASSLGNRQGGLETQYF.

V and J are TRBV5-1 and TRBJ2-3; D is possibly TRBD2 (5 bases). Germline V gene lookup returns CDR1 SGHRS and CDR2 YFSETQ. Trimming shortened V by 6 bases and J by 4 bases, and 15 bases separated the two germline ends. The CDR3 consists of 14 residues. CDR3 loop: CASKREHPADTQYF. As DNA, the CDR3 is TGCGCCAGCAAGAGGGAGCATCCCGCAGATACGCAGTATTTT.

The chain uses TRBV1 and TRBJ1-5; the DNA was not compared with TRBD1, the D call given in the table. TRBV1 has pseudogene status. The CDR3 spans 16 residues. The CDR3 loop is CTSSQPGWGGDQPQHF. Written as DNA, the CDR3 is TGCACCAGCAGCCAACCAGGATGGGGCGGCGACCAGCCCCAGCATTTT.